This record looks at one T cell receptor beta chain sequence and its context. Germline V gives CDR1 MGHRA, CDR2 YSYEKL. This CDR3 is built from 15 residues. The germline V and J ends were trimmed by 0 bases and 9 bases, with 15 bases remaining between them. TCRdb used MiXCR to reprocess the reads, holding one entry per CDR3 protein. Counted here are tens of thousands of distinct CDR3 sequences, 4% occurring once; the ten biggest clones make up about 22%. The data stem from a study of T cell repertoires in cytomegalovirus infection. Sequenced input: PBMCs. The origin of this receptor is a human donor in good health (CMV status not recorded). Some clones in this sample may be carry-over from other donors' samples. V and J are TRBV4-1 and TRBJ1-5; a weak D match, TRBD1 (6 bases). The CDR3 DNA follows: TGCGCCAGCAGCCAAGATCGGGGGGGGCTGGGGCCCCAGCATTTT. Its translation: CASSQDRGGLGPQHF.